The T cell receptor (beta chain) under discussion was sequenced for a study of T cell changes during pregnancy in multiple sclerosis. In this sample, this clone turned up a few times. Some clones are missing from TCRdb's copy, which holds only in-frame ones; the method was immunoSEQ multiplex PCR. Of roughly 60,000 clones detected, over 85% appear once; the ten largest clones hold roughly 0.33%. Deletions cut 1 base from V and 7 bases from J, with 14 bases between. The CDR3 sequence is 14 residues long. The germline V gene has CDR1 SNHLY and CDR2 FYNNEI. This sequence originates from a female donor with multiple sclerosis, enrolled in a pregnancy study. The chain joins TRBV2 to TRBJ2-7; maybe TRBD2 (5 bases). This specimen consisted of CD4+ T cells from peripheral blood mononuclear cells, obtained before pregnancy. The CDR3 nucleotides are TGTGCCAGCAGTGAAGTGGGCGGGTCGGTAGAGCAGTACTTC. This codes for CASSEVGGSVEQYF.